This T cell receptor (beta chain) emerged from a study of T cells in Graves' hyperthyroidism and ophthalmopathy. This clonotype was seen only a few times. CDR3 length: 13 residues. CDR1 DFQATT and CDR2 SNEGSKA come from the germline V gene (reference sequence). The germline V and J ends were trimmed by 0 bases and 3 bases, with 5 bases remaining between them. RNA transcripts yielded amplified TCR beta CDR3 regions. Using the HTBI primer set, a first-round RT-PCR was run on the TCR CDR3. Each CDR3 protein gets one entry after TCRdb re-called the multiplex PCR reads with MiXCR. The sample consists of roughly 840,000 distinct CDR3 sequences, about 38% of them appearing once.

The sequenced material came from blood. This chain joins TRBV20-1 and TRBJ2-2; D not certain. The TCR was taken from a man between 18 and 35 years old with Graves' hyperthyroidism. CDR3 sequence (DNA): TGCAGTGCTAGAGAGGGTTACACCGGGGAGCTGTTTTTT. This translates into CSAREGYTGELFF.